This TCR beta chain was captured in a study of OX40 agonist ivuxolimab in advanced cancers. In the study overall: Under the entry rules, prior anti-PD-1, anti-PD-L1 or anti-CTLA-4 therapy was allowed, and less than 50% had some.

Peripheral blood came from all dose cohorts at three timepoints. The study, taken as a whole, reports: In the 0.1-3.0 mg/kg groups, partial responders showed among the lowest expansion.

With respect to this clone: Antigen unknown.

The data were produced by immunoSEQ multiplex PCR, yet TCRdb's version contains in-frame clones alone and is incomplete. The data show over 25,000 clones, more than 75% seen once. This clonotype was obtained from an adult with an advanced solid tumor such as melanoma, head and neck, liver or kidney cancer. Specimen: CD4+ or CD8+ T cells sorted from blood, collected in a trial of the OX40 agonist ivuxolimab.

This CDR3 is CSARETQYF. The CDR3 DNA reads TGCAGTGCCCGCGAGACCCAGTACTTC. The genes are TRBV20-1 and TRBJ2-5; no firm D call. V lost 6 bases and J lost 5, with 4 bases in between. This CDR3 has 9 amino acids. CDR1 and CDR2 (germline): DFQATT, SNEGSKA (reference sequence).